This T cell receptor (beta chain) was captured by sequencing in a study of blood T cell repertoires in COVID-19. On the study more broadly: Sites across the United States, Italy and Spain contributed samples from acute and convalescent COVID-19. Sources were T cells, B-cell-depleted T cells, or PBMCs; the material itself was cDNA or gDNA.

The V gene's germline CDR1 is SGHNT and CDR2 YYREEE (reference sequence). Trimming cost V 4 bases and J 4 bases, with 12 bases left between them. The CDR3 has 15 amino acids. Authors' data handling: Researchers report that nucleated cell counts were estimated from reference gene primer amplification. The repertoire was sequenced with immunoSEQ multiplex PCR; TCRdb's copy has only in-frame clones and lacks some. V, J and clone size derive from that table, while D and trimming were established from the DNA sequence. The profile shows 95,000 to 150,000 clones, over 65% of them singletons. The source material was peripheral blood. The genes are TRBV5-4 and TRBJ2-6; no clear D. This receptor was obtained from a woman in her 70s with acute or convalescent COVID-19. The CDR3 DNA reads TGTGCCAGCAGCGCCACAGTGTTCGGGGCCAACGTCCTGACTTTC. Protein product: CASSATVFGANVLTF.